This entry describes one TCR beta chain. The antigen is undetermined. The data are from a study of cytomegalovirus exposure and HLA in healthy donors. Study-level findings and limits: The listing of 150 to 200 TCR beta chains classed them as cytomegalovirus-associated.

Primers: 60 Vbeta forward and 13 Jbeta reverse. Clones were read by immunoSEQ multiplex PCR, and TCRdb kept only the in-frame ones, dropping some. This sample has approximately 100,000 clones, with 70% to 80% found just once. This TCR came from a female donor in good health and CMV-seropositive. What was sequenced was PBMCs.

CDR3 sequence (DNA): TGTGCCAGCAGCCGGACTGGACAGGGGATGGGCACCGGGGAGCTGTTTTTT. It encodes CASSRTGQGMGTGELFF. The chain is built from TRBV5-4 and TRBJ2-2; 9 nucleotides align to TRBD1. This CDR3 has 17 residues. In germline, CDR1 is SGHNT, CDR2 YYREEE (reference sequence). V shed 4 bases and J 4 bases; nucleotides not matched to a gene: 11.